The sequence of this TCR beta chain was determined in a study of blood T cells in healthy people across ages. Alongside a J-beta primer mix, a sample-barcoded 5' primer served in a second PCR lasting about 6 to 12 cycles. A template-switch adaptor with 12 random nucleotides tagged each cDNA molecule. Per-sample output comprised a minimum of 2.5 million paired-end reads containing CDR3. TCRdb itself ran the 5' RACE reads through MiXCR, one entry per CDR3 protein. The table has about 830,000 distinct CDR3 sequences, 55% to 75% seen once. This clonotype was seen more than once but under ten times. Its antigen is not identified. Study results and caveats: Changes seen in expanded clonotypes were possibly confounded by donor CMV status left unknown.

Peripheral blood from each donor was collected in a volume of 9.5 to 10 milliliters. Source material: blood. The origin of this receptor is a man aged 30 to 45 in good health.

CDR3 loop: CSVDGQGNYNEQFF. The CDR3 coding sequence is TGCAGCGTTGACGGTCAGGGGAACTACAATGAGCAGTTCTTC. The rearrangement links TRBV29-1 to TRBJ2-1, with a tentative D call TRBD1 (6 bases). Trimming removed 3 bases at V and 3 bases at J, with 12 bases between. Germline loops: CDR1 SQVTM, CDR2 ANQGSEA. The CDR3 is 14 amino acids.